The present T cell receptor (beta chain) was sequenced within a study of blood T cell repertoires in COVID-19. The assay was immunoSEQ multiplex PCR, and TCRdb's table has in-frame clones only and misses some. The sample comprises hundreds of thousands of clones, around 80% of which are singletons, and approximately 5.3% rests with the top ten. Germline lookup yields CDR1 SQVTM and CDR2 ANQGSEA. CDR3 size: 16 residues. V is TRBV29-1 and J is TRBJ1-4, with 9 bases aligning to TRBD1. What was sequenced was peripheral blood. The TCR comes from a man aged 80 or over with acute or convalescent COVID-19. The CDR3 reads CNSRDREAATNEKLFF. Written as DNA, the CDR3 is TGCAACTCCCGGGACAGGGAGGCAGCAACTAATGAAAAACTGTTTTTT.